These 24 T cell receptor beta chains were sequenced from one sample in a study of blood T cell repertoires in COVID-19. Repertoires were generated with immunoSEQ multiplex PCR, while TCRdb's copy carries only in-frame clones and drops some. This table holds about 270,000 clones, around 90% found once. The specimen sequenced was peripheral blood. The receptors stem from a person between 18 and 30 years old with COVID-19, enrolled during active disease.

J is TRBJ2-5 and V is TRBV29-1; TRBD2 agrees at 11 bases. The CDR3 contains 13 residues. Germline-derived CDR1 and CDR2 are SQVTM and ANQGSEA. The V and J ends lost 4 bases and 3 bases, in that order; junction bases with no gene match: 1. The CDR3 nucleotides are TGCAGCGTTGGGGGACTAGCGGAAGAGACCCAGTACTTC. It encodes CSVGGLAEETQYF.

This chain connects TRBV19 to TRBJ2-5, with TRBD1 as a possible D gene (5 bases). This CDR3 comprises 13 residues. Deletions cut 4 bases from V and 3 bases from J, with 9 bases between. Germline CDR1 reads LNHDA; CDR2 reads SQIVND (reference sequence). This chain's CDR3 is CASSKTTEETQYF. The CDR3 DNA reads as TGTGCCAGTAGTAAAACGACAGAAGAGACCCAGTACTTC.

The genes are TRBV28 and TRBJ1-2; 9 positions match TRBD1. Germline lookup yields CDR1 MDHEN and CDR2 SYDVKM. The CDR3 has 14 residues. J gave up 2 bases and V 6 bases, and 4 bases lay outside the gene matches. The CDR3 region has the DNA TGTGCCAGCAGAGCCGGGACAGGGAACTATGGCTACACCTTC. Its protein product is CASRAGTGNYGYTF.

The chain has TRBV10-1 and TRBJ1-6; the D is unclear. Germline values: CDR1 WNHNN, CDR2 SYGVQD (reference sequence). The length of the CDR3 is 14 residues. V shed 0 bases and J shed 15 bases, with 15 bases lying between them. CDR3 sequence (DNA): TGCGCCAGCAGTGAGTCCCTCAGAGGGTCCGACCTCCACTTT. Its translation is CASSESLRGSDLHF.

This clone was observed once. V and J are TRBV7-2 and TRBJ2-5, with 8 bases aligning to TRBD1. Per the germline V gene, CDR1 is SGHTA and CDR2 is FQGNSA. The CDR3 sequence is 14 residues long. V dropped 4 bases and J dropped 5; count of bases not matched to a gene: 6. CDR3 nucleotide sequence: TGTGCCAGCAGCTCGACAGGGGCTTGGGAGACCCAGTACTTC. This encodes CASSSTGAWETQYF.

V is TRBV19 and J is TRBJ2-3, with D perhaps matching TRBD2 (5 bases). Germline V gene data show CDR1 as LNHDA and CDR2 as SQIVND (reference sequence). With 6 bases removed from V and 4 bases from J, the gap between germline ends came to 11 bases. The CDR3 contains 13 residues. The DNA for the CDR3 is TGTGCCAGTAGAGAGCAGGAGGCAGATACGCAGTATTTT. The encoded protein is CASREQEADTQYF. The full variable domain, rest sourced from reference TRBV19 and TRBJ2-3, is DGGITQSPKYLFRKEGQNVTLSCEQNLNHDAMYWYRQDPGQGLRLIYYSQIVNDFQKGDIAEGYSVSREKKESFPLTVTSAQKNPTAFYLCASREQEADTQYFGPGTRLTVL.

The V call is TRBV7-2, the J call TRBJ1-2; 7 nucleotides line up with TRBD1. V gave up 8 bases and J gave up 4 bases; unmatched junction bases: 7. Per the germline V gene, CDR1 is SGHTA and CDR2 is FQGNSA. CDR3 length: 13 amino acids. CDR3 sequence (DNA): TGTGCCAGCGCCCAGGGGGGAGGCTATGGCTACACCTTC. It encodes CASAQGGGYGYTF.

This clone was seen only once. The chain employs TRBV19 and TRBJ2-2; 7 bases agree with TRBD1. CDR1 is LNHDA, CDR2 SQIVND, per germline (reference sequence). V shed 4 bases, J shed 1 base, and the junction held 12 bases outside the gene matches. CDR3 length: 18 residues. CDR3 DNA sequence: TGTGCCAGTAGTAAGGGACAGCTAAGACTTCTGAACACCGGGGAGCTGTTTTTT. It codes for CASSKGQLRLLNTGELFF. The full variable domain, in which reference TRBV19 and TRBJ2-2 provide the parts outside the CDR3, is DGGITQSPKYLFRKEGQNVTLSCEQNLNHDAMYWYRQDPGQGLRLIYYSQIVNDFQKGDIAEGYSVSREKKESFPLTVTSAQKNPTAFYLCASSKGQLRLLNTGELFFGEGSRLTVL.

The genes are TRBV5-6 and TRBJ2-7; TRBD2 is a possible D gene (5 bases). CDR1 is SGHDT, CDR2 YYEEEE, per germline. V gave up 2 bases and J gave up 5 bases, with 11 bases separating them. CDR3 size: 13 residues. CDR3 nucleotide sequence: TGTGCCAGCAGCTTCATGTCGCGGGACGAGCAGTACTTC. Translated, it gives CASSFMSRDEQYF. The full variable domain, completed using reference TRBV5-6 and TRBJ2-7, is DAGVTQSPTHLIKTRGQQVTLRCSPKSGHDTVSWYQQALGQGPQFIFQYYEEEERQRGNFPDRFSGHQFPNYSSELNVNALLLGDSALYLCASSFMSRDEQYFGPGTRLTVT.

The gene calls are TRBV12-3 or TRBV12-4 and TRBJ1-1; D is unresolved. V lost 1 base, J lost 7 bases, and 7 bases lay in between. This CDR3 is built from 12 residues. The CDR3 loop reads CASSLGENEAFF. The CDR3 coding sequence is TGTGCCAGCAGTTTAGGGGAGAATGAAGCTTTCTTT.

V is TRBV6-6 and J is TRBJ1-1; TRBD1 agrees at 8 bases. The J segment lost 3 bases and the V segment lost 4 bases, leaving 10 bases of the junction unmatched. The CDR3 extends over 16 amino acids. Germline assignment: CDR1 MNHNY and CDR2 SVGAGI (reference sequence). CDR3 in amino acids: CASSFPDRGRYTEAFF. CDR3 sequence (DNA): TGTGCCAGCAGTTTCCCAGACAGGGGTCGATACACTGAAGCTTTCTTT.

The chain couples TRBV21-1 to TRBJ2-5; the D segment call TRBD2 is taken from the table without a DNA check. TRBV21-1 is recorded as a pseudogene. The CDR3 totals 15 residues. CDR3 sequence: CASSNGRGVQETQYF. As DNA, the CDR3 is TGTGCCAGCAGCAATGGGCGGGGGGTCCAAGAGACCCAGTACTTC.

The chain employs TRBV5-8 and TRBJ1-5; 7 bases map to TRBD1. Losses at the gene ends were 0 bases for V and 5 bases for J; bases not matched to a gene: 2. CDR1 is SGHTS, CDR2 YDEGEE, per germline. The CDR3 sequence is 14 residues long. The CDR3 DNA sequence: TGTGCCAGCAGCTTGGACAGGGGATATCAGCCCCAGCATTTT. Its translation is CASSLDRGYQPQHF.

V usage is TRBV11-2 and J usage is TRBJ2-3; D perhaps matches TRBD2 (5 bases). This CDR3 spans 15 amino acids. Trimming cost V 6 bases and J 0 bases, with 13 bases left between them. CDR1 SGHAT and CDR2 FQNNGV come from the germline V gene. CDR3 in amino acids: CASRLARTSTDTQYF. CDR3 nucleotide sequence: TGTGCCAGCAGATTGGCGCGGACTAGCACAGATACGCAGTATTTT.

This clone showed up just a few times. The CDR3 is CASRKGGNNSPLHF. For the CDR3, the DNA is TGTGCCAGCAGAAAGGGGGGGAATAATTCACCCCTCCACTTT. The gene calls are TRBV6-5 and TRBJ1-6; a weak D match, TRBD1 (6 bases). Germline values: CDR1 MNHEY, CDR2 SVGAGI. V was clipped by 6 bases and J by 5 bases, with 11 bases between them. The CDR3 is made up of 14 amino acids.

This clone was found once. The chain combines TRBV11-2 with TRBJ2-3; no clear D. This CDR3 comprises 12 residues. Trimming shortened V by 5 bases and J by 5 bases, and 8 bases separated the two germline ends. Germline V gene data show CDR1 as SGHAT and CDR2 as FQNNGV. CDR3 loop: CASSPSGDTQYF. The DNA for the CDR3 is TGTGCCAGCAGCCCCTCAGGAGATACGCAGTATTTT.

The V call is TRBV28, the J call TRBJ1-6, with 7 bases fitting TRBD1. V shed 5 bases and J 7 bases; nucleotides not matched to a gene: 5. The CDR3 has 14 amino acids. Per germline, CDR1 MDHEN and CDR2 SYDVKM. The CDR3 protein is CASSPDRANSPLHF. The DNA of the CDR3 is TGTGCCAGCAGTCCCGACAGGGCCAATTCACCCCTCCACTTT.

This clone was seen a handful of times. The rearrangement uses TRBV6-4 and TRBJ1-2; D gene unclear. Germline V gene sequence: CDR1 MRHNA, CDR2 SNTAGT. This CDR3 region has 13 residues. V shed 6 bases and J shed 2 bases, with 10 bases lying between them. CDR3 nucleotide sequence: TGTGCCAGCAGCGCGGGGAGGAACTATGGCTACACCTTC. Translation: CASSAGRNYGYTF.

CDR3 loop: CASSFILTSSYEQYF. CDR3 DNA: TGTGCCAGCAGTTTCATATTGACAAGCTCCTACGAGCAGTACTTC. The V and J genes are TRBV27 and TRBJ2-7; D remains ambiguous. The CDR3 runs to 15 residues. V shed 3 bases and J shed 0 bases, with 12 bases lying between them. Germline V gives CDR1 MNHEY, CDR2 SMNVEV (reference sequence).

The chain combines TRBV13 with TRBJ2-7; a possible D gene is TRBD1 (5 bases). Germline loops: CDR1 PRHDT, CDR2 FYEKMQ (reference sequence). V shed 0 bases and J shed 6 bases, with 9 bases lying between them. The CDR3 is made up of 13 amino acids. CDR3: CASSLGPGREQYF. The CDR3 DNA sequence: TGTGCCAGCAGCTTAGGCCCAGGGCGCGAGCAGTACTTC.

This clone came up once. One junction end does not reproduce the germline sequence, and a read error may be involved. This chain joins TRBV9 and TRBJ2-1, with D perhaps matching TRBD2 (7 bases). The CDR3 runs 15 residues. Germline-derived CDR1 and CDR2 are SGDLS and YYNGEE. CDR3 DNA sequence: TGTGCCCGCAGCGGAGGGGGAGGGGTGGGCAATGAGCAGTTCTTC. This translates into CARSGGGGVGNEQFF.

The chain has TRBV13 and TRBJ2-7; 11 nucleotides match TRBD1. The CDR3 has 15 amino acids. Trimming took 4 bases from V and 2 from J; bases not matched to a gene: 4. Germline CDR1 PRHDT, CDR2 FYEKMQ (reference sequence). The CDR3 DNA is TGTGCCAGCAGCTCCGGGACAGGGGGGCCCTACGAGCAGTACTTC. This gives the protein CASSSGTGGPYEQYF.

The chain is built from TRBV3-1 (or the pseudogene TRBV3-2) and TRBJ1-3; D unclear. V was cut by 6 bases and J by 0 bases, with 6 bases left in between. Germline-derived CDR1 and CDR2 are LGHDT and YNNKEL (reference sequence). CDR3 size: 13 residues. CDR3 amino acids: CASSTNSGNTIYF. In DNA form, the CDR3 reads TGTGCCAGCAGTACTAACTCTGGAAACACCATATATTTT.

The V call is TRBV4-1, the J call TRBJ2-3; 8 bases fit TRBD2. V was clipped by 1 base and J by 4 bases; unmatched bases: 4. Looked up from germline, CDR1 is MGHRA and CDR2 is YSYEKL. The CDR3 covers 15 residues. The CDR3 bases are TGCGCCAGCAGCCAAGGAGCGGGAGATCCAGATACGCAGTATTTT. Protein sequence: CASSQGAGDPDTQYF.